The present entry profiles one TCR beta chain with its context. This CDR3 spans 16 amino acids. Germline V lookup: CDR1 SGDLS, CDR2 YYNGEE. Trimming removed 0 bases from V and 2 bases from J, with 15 bases in between. The authors' processing: Amplification of reference gene primers provided the estimated nucleated cell counts. The assay was immunoSEQ multiplex PCR, and TCRdb's table has in-frame clones only and misses some. V, J and clone size reflect that table, while D and trimming were determined from the DNA. The table records approximately 80,000 clones, 88% of them present only once. These data come from a study of blood T cell repertoires in COVID-19. Study-level information: Acute and convalescent COVID-19 samples came from the United States, Italy and Spain. In each case, the material was cDNA or gDNA derived from T cells, B-cell-depleted T cells, or PBMCs.

The specimen was peripheral blood. The receptor was derived from a human donor in a cohort sampled during active COVID-19. This sequence joins TRBV9 and TRBJ2-7; tentatively, D is TRBD1 (6 bases). CDR3 coding DNA: TGTGCCAGCAGCGTAGCTTCCGGGACAAGGACCTACGAGCAGTACTTC. Translating gives CASSVASGTRTYEQYF.